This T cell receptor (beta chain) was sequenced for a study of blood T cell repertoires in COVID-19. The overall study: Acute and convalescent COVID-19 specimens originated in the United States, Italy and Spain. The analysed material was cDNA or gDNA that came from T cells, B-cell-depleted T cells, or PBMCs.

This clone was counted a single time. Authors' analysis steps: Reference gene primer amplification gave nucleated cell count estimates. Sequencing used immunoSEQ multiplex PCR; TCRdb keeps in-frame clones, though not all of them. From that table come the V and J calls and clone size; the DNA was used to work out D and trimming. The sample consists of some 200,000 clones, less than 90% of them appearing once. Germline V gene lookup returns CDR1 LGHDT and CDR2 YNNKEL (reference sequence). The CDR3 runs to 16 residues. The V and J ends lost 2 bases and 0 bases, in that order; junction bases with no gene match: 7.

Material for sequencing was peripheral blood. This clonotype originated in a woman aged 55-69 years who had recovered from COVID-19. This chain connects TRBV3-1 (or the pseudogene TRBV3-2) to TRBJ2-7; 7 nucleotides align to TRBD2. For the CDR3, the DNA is TGTGCCAGCAGCCAACCTCGCGGACTAGGCTCCTACGAGCAGTACTTC. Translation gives CASSQPRGLGSYEQYF.